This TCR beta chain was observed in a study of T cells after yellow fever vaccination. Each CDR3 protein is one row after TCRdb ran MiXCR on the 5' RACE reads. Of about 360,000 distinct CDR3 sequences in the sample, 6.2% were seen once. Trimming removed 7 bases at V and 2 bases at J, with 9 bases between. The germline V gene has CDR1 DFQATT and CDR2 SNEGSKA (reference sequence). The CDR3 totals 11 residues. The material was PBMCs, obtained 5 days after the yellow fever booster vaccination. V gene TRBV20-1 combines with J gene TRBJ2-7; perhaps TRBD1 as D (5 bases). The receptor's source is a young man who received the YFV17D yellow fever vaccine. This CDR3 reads CSVRQTYEQYF. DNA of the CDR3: TGCAGTGTACGACAGACCTACGAGCAGTACTTC.